These 8 T cell receptor beta chains originate from one sample sequenced in a study of blood T cell repertoires in COVID-19. Measured with immunoSEQ multiplex PCR; TCRdb has only the in-frame clones, and not every one. The table has roughly 150,000 clones, roughly four fifths seen once; the top ten hold around 9.9%. The specimen sequenced was peripheral blood. The receptor source for this set is a human donor in a cohort sampled during active COVID-19.

The chain is built from TRBV7-9 and TRBJ1-3; D is uncertain. Trimming cost V 5 bases and J 0 bases, with 14 bases left between them. The CDR3 totals 16 residues. Germline V gene lookup returns CDR1 SEHNR and CDR2 FQNEAQ (reference sequence). The CDR3 loop reads CASSPGKGSSGNTIYF. In DNA, the CDR3 is TGTGCCAGCAGCCCGGGTAAAGGGAGCTCTGGAAACACCATATATTTT.

The chain combines TRBV6-6 with TRBJ2-7; D remains ambiguous. V was cut by 2 bases and J by 2 bases, with 7 bases left in between. CDR3 length: 13 amino acids. CDR1 and CDR2 (germline): MNHNY, SVGAGI (reference sequence). CDR3 loop: CASSYGQTYEQYF. CDR3 coding DNA: TGTGCCAGCAGTTACGGGCAGACCTACGAGCAGTACTTC.

The rearrangement uses TRBV6-2 or TRBV6-3 and TRBJ2-6, with a tentative D call TRBD1 (6 bases). The CDR3 contains 15 residues. Trimming removed 4 bases from V and 2 bases from J, with 9 bases in between. From germline, CDR1 is MNHEY and CDR2 SVGEGT. This chain's CDR3 is CASSFTGTGANVLTF. As DNA, the CDR3 is TGTGCCAGCAGTTTTACAGGGACTGGGGCCAACGTCCTGACTTTC.

The CDR3 nucleotides read TGTGCCAGCAGCCGCGGACTAGCGGTTTACAATGAGCAGTTCTTC. It yields the protein CASSRGLAVYNEQFF. The chain carries TRBV11-2 and TRBJ2-1, with 10 positions matching TRBD2. Trimming took 5 bases from V and 4 from J; bases not matched to a gene: 5. This CDR3 contains 15 residues. Germline assignment: CDR1 SGHAT and CDR2 FQNNGV.

J is TRBJ1-4 and V is TRBV4-3; D gene unclear. Germline values: CDR1 LGHNA, CDR2 YSLEER. The CDR3 spans 17 residues. The V end was cut by 3 bases, the J end by 0 bases, with 14 bases between. The DNA of the CDR3 is TGCGCCAGCAGCCAGTCCGGGTCCCGAACAACTAATGAAAAACTGTTTTTT. Residues: CASSQSGSRTTNEKLFF.

This clone was counted between two and nine times. V gene TRBV10-3 combines with J gene TRBJ2-7; 9 bases are shared with TRBD2. CDR1 is ENHRY, CDR2 SYGVKD, per germline. With V trimmed by 3 bases and J by 7 bases, 10 bases remained unmatched. The length of the CDR3 is 15 residues. Here the CDR3 reads CAISDRVAGVKEQYF. Here the CDR3 DNA reads TGTGCCATCAGTGATAGAGTAGCGGGAGTAAAGGAGCAGTACTTC.

The V call is TRBV27, the J call TRBJ2-5, with 9 bases aligning to TRBD2. V lost 8 bases and J lost 2; bases outside the gene matches: 12. The germline V gene encodes CDR1 MNHEY and CDR2 SMNVEV (reference sequence). CDR3 length: 16 residues. The CDR3 reads CASGNISGGIQETQYF. CDR3 DNA sequence: TGTGCCAGCGGCAATATTAGCGGGGGTATACAAGAGACCCAGTACTTC.

This chain links TRBV5-1 with TRBJ2-7; 9 bases are a match to TRBD1. This CDR3 spans 16 amino acids. V trimming: 3 bases; J trimming: 1 base; junction bases outside the gene matches: 8. Germline lookup yields CDR1 SGHRS and CDR2 YFSETQ. CDR3 amino acids: CASSYTTGGASYEQYF. Here the CDR3 DNA reads TGCGCCAGCAGCTACACCACAGGGGGCGCGTCCTACGAGCAGTACTTC.